A single sample gave rise to the 26 T cell receptor beta chains below, sequenced in a study of cytomegalovirus exposure and HLA in healthy donors. The study ran its PCR with 60 Vbeta and 13 Jbeta primers. Generated by immunoSEQ multiplex PCR, the TCRdb table keeps only in-frame clones and is missing some. The listing contains roughly 140,000 clones. Sequences were obtained from PBMCs. The receptors shown here come from a male donor in good health and CMV-seronegative.

The chain couples TRBV7-9 to TRBJ1-4; 9 bases are a match to TRBD1. V was clipped by 5 bases and J by 8 bases; unmatched bases: 6. The germline CDR1 and CDR2 sequences are SEHNR and FQNEAQ (reference sequence). The CDR3 consists of 14 residues. CDR3 nucleotide sequence: TGTGCCAGCAGCCGGACAGGGGTGGAAGAAAAACTGTTTTTT. Translating gives CASSRTGVEEKLFF.

The chain combines TRBV30 with TRBJ1-3, with no clear D. Trimming pared 5 bases from V and 6 bases from J, leaving 5 bases between. The CDR3 covers 10 residues. Germline V lookup: CDR1 GTSNPN, CDR2 SVGIG (reference sequence). CDR3 protein: CAWGLNTIYF. DNA for the CDR3: TGTGCCTGGGGCCTAAACACCATATATTTT.

This CDR3 reads CSVGLLAGEQFF. Written as DNA, the CDR3 is TGCAGCGTTGGGCTACTAGCGGGGGAGCAGTTCTTC. The chain uses TRBV29-1 and TRBJ2-1; 10 positions agree with TRBD2. The J segment lost 10 bases and the V segment lost 4 bases, leaving 4 bases of the junction unmatched. Germline CDR1 and CDR2: SQVTM and ANQGSEA. This CDR3 contains 12 residues.

The genes are TRBV18 and TRBJ1-5; tentative D call: TRBD1 (5 bases). Trimming left V 6 bases short and J 0 bases short, with 21 bases between. There are 18 residues in the CDR3. Germline V gives CDR1 KGHSH, CDR2 LQKENI. The CDR3 DNA sequence: TGTGCCAGCTCTCCGTTTTACGTACAGGAAAATAGCAATCAGCCCCAGCATTTT. It codes for CASSPFYVQENSNQPQHF.

The chain couples TRBV5-4 to TRBJ2-3, with TRBD2 as a possible D gene (5 bases). Trimming stripped 4 bases from V and 0 bases from J, with 15 bases between. From germline, CDR1 is SGHNT and CDR2 YYREEE (reference sequence). The CDR3 has 16 residues. As DNA, the CDR3 is TGTGCCAGCAGCCCCGACGGAGGCGGAAGCACAGATACGCAGTATTTT. This encodes CASSPDGGGSTDTQYF.

This chain uses TRBV19 with TRBJ2-5, with D maybe TRBD2 (6 bases). V dropped 4 bases and J dropped 4 bases, with 13 bases sitting between them. The CDR3 extends over 14 amino acids. Per germline, CDR1 LNHDA and CDR2 SQIVND (reference sequence). The CDR3 DNA reads as TGTGCCAGTAGTAATAAGGGACTGGGAGAGACCCAGTACTTC. Encoded protein: CASSNKGLGETQYF. The whole variable domain, remainder taken from reference TRBV19 and TRBJ2-5, is DGGITQSPKYLFRKEGQNVTLSCEQNLNHDAMYWYRQDPGQGLRLIYYSQIVNDFQKGDIAEGYSVSREKKESFPLTVTSAQKNPTAFYLCASSNKGLGETQYFGPGTRLLVL.

V and J are TRBV6-8 and TRBJ1-3, with 11 bases lining up with TRBD1. Germline CDR1 is MNHGY and CDR2 is SAAAGT. CDR3 length: 16 residues. V was clipped by 9 bases and J by 2 bases; unmatched bases: 9. The CDR3 nucleotides are TGTGCCAGTCTCCCCCCGGACAGGGGGCCTGGAAACACCATATATTTT. It codes for CASLPPDRGPGNTIYF.

The chain carries TRBV19 and TRBJ2-7, with 11 positions matching TRBD2. V trimming: 3 bases; J trimming: 3 bases; junction bases outside the gene matches: 4. The CDR3 runs to 15 residues. Germline CDR1 reads LNHDA; CDR2 reads SQIVND (reference sequence). This CDR3 is CASSIVTSGGYEQYF. The CDR3 DNA is TGTGCCAGTAGTATCGTAACTAGCGGGGGCTACGAGCAGTACTTC. The variable domain in full, completed from reference TRBV19 and TRBJ2-7, reads DGGITQSPKYLFRKEGQNVTLSCEQNLNHDAMYWYRQDPGQGLRLIYYSQIVNDFQKGDIAEGYSVSREKKESFPLTVTSAQKNPTAFYLCASSIVTSGGYEQYFGPGTRLTVT.

The chain recombines TRBV5-1 with TRBJ2-2; 8 bases fit TRBD2. The J segment lost 1 base and the V segment lost 4 bases, leaving 27 bases of the junction unmatched. The CDR3 consists of 23 residues. The germline gives CDR1 SGHRS, CDR2 YFSETQ. The CDR3 sequence is CASSPDISISRGVTPQNTGELFF. The CDR3, as DNA: TGCGCCAGCAGCCCCGATATCTCAATCTCGCGGGGGGTCACCCCACAGAACACCGGGGAGCTGTTTTTT. Based on the CDR3 plus reference TRBV5-1 and TRBJ2-2, the full variable domain is KAGVTQTPRYLIKTRGQQVTLSCSPISGHRSVSWYQQTPGQGLQFLFEYFSETQRNKGNFPGRFSGRQFSNSRSEMNVSTLELGDSALYLCASSPDISISRGVTPQNTGELFFGEGSRLTVL.

V and J are TRBV25-1 and TRBJ2-7; 7 nucleotides line up with TRBD1. The CDR3 consists of 11 residues. Germline V CDR1 and CDR2: MGHDK, SYGVNS. With V trimmed by 11 bases and J by 4 bases, 5 bases remained unmatched. Written as DNA, the CDR3 is TGTGCCGCAAGGGGGCTTTACGAGCAGTACTTC. As protein: CAARGLYEQYF.

The CDR3 coding sequence is TGCGCCAGCAGCTGGCAACCGGGACAGCCCTCCTACGAGCAGTACTTC. It yields the protein CASSWQPGQPSYEQYF. This chain connects TRBV5-1 to TRBJ2-7; 7 bases are a match to TRBD1. This CDR3 has 16 residues. J lost 0 bases, V lost 3 bases, and 9 bases had no gene match. Germline V gene data show CDR1 as SGHRS and CDR2 as YFSETQ.

The rearrangement links TRBV5-1 to TRBJ1-2; D gene ambiguous. Germline V gene lookup returns CDR1 SGHRS and CDR2 YFSETQ. V lost 1 base and J lost 7, with 11 bases in between. The CDR3 covers 13 residues. CDR3 residues: CASSLTVAVGYTF. CDR3 nucleotides: TGCGCCAGCAGCTTGACAGTGGCCGTTGGCTACACCTTC. The entire variable domain, with the rest obtained from reference TRBV5-1 and TRBJ1-2, is as follows: KAGVTQTPRYLIKTRGQQVTLSCSPISGHRSVSWYQQTPGQGLQFLFEYFSETQRNKGNFPGRFSGRQFSNSRSEMNVSTLELGDSALYLCASSLTVAVGYTFGSGTRLTVV.

This chain joins TRBV6-5 and TRBJ1-2, with a weak D call TRBD1 (5 bases). V was pared by 2 bases and J by 4 bases, with 11 bases between. CDR3 length: 14 residues. Germline lookup yields CDR1 MNHEY and CDR2 SVGAGI. The CDR3 bases are TGTGCCAGCAGTTACCGACAGAGCCCCTATGGCTACACCTTC. Translated, it gives CASSYRQSPYGYTF.

V is TRBV30 and J is TRBJ2-5, with a possible D match to TRBD1 (6 bases). The CDR3 is 14 amino acids. V shed 5 bases and J shed 0 bases, with 13 bases lying between them. Germline V gene data show CDR1 as GTSNPN and CDR2 as SVGIG (reference sequence). The CDR3 is CAWLSGTHQETQYF. The DNA of the CDR3 is TGTGCCTGGCTTTCCGGGACACACCAAGAGACCCAGTACTTC.

The chain is built from TRBV19 and TRBJ1-1; D perhaps matches TRBD1 (6 bases). In germline, CDR1 is LNHDA, CDR2 SQIVND (reference sequence). The CDR3 has 14 residues. The V end lost 5 bases, the J end lost 1 base, and 11 bases lay between the germline ends. DNA for the CDR3: TGTGCCAGTAGTCCGCTGGACAGGAACACTGAAGCTTTCTTT. Protein sequence: CASSPLDRNTEAFF.

The chain has TRBV7-2 and TRBJ1-1; 7 bases fit TRBD1. Germline CDR1 is SGHTA and CDR2 is FQGNSA. This CDR3 has 14 amino acids. The J segment lost 5 bases and the V segment lost 4 bases, leaving 7 bases of the junction unmatched. The CDR3 DNA is TGTGCCAGCAGCTCCCAGGGGGGAATAACTGAAGCTTTCTTT. Its translation is CASSSQGGITEAFF.

The rearrangement uses TRBV27 and TRBJ1-2; perhaps TRBD1 as D (6 bases). In germline, CDR1 is MNHEY, CDR2 SMNVEV (reference sequence). Trimming removed 2 bases from V and 8 bases from J, with 36 bases in between. CDR3 length: 21 amino acids. The DNA for the CDR3 is TGTGCCAGCAGTTTACGTGGAGGCAGGGGTTACCCCGAAGCGGTTCTTCAGGGCTACACCTTC. Translating it yields CASSLRGGRGYPEAVLQGYTF.

The V and J genes are TRBV25-1 and TRBJ1-6; no definite D call. The germline gives CDR1 MGHDK, CDR2 SYGVNS. The CDR3 totals 13 residues. The germline V and J ends were trimmed by 2 bases and 7 bases, with 6 bases remaining between them. CDR3 amino acids: CASSEGLNSPLHF. The CDR3 DNA sequence: TGTGCCAGCAGTGAAGGACTGAATTCACCCCTCCACTTT.

The rearrangement uses TRBV10-3 and TRBJ2-2, with 10 positions matching TRBD2. This CDR3 has 15 residues. The V gene end was trimmed by 2 bases and the J gene end by 6 bases; junction bases not matched to a gene: 3. The germline V gene has CDR1 ENHRY and CDR2 SYGVKD. The CDR3 sequence: CAISEPGLAAGELFF. CDR3 nucleotides: TGTGCCATCAGTGAGCCCGGACTAGCGGCCGGGGAGCTGTTTTTT.

This chain links TRBV18 with TRBJ2-5; the D gene is possibly TRBD1 (6 bases). Germline CDR1 reads KGHSH; CDR2 reads LQKENI. This CDR3 is built from 13 residues. The V end lost 5 bases, the J end lost 4 bases, and 11 bases lay between the germline ends. CDR3 amino acids: CASSGTSLETQYF. CDR3 DNA: TGTGCCAGCTCAGGGACATCCCTAGAGACCCAGTACTTC.

The gene calls are TRBV6-5 and TRBJ1-1; 10 bases line up with TRBD1. The CDR3 is 15 residues long. J lost 4 bases, V lost 6 bases, and 8 bases had no gene match. From germline, CDR1 is MNHEY and CDR2 SVGAGI. CDR3 protein: CASRADRTGGTEAFF. The CDR3, as DNA: TGTGCCAGCAGGGCCGATAGGACAGGGGGCACTGAAGCTTTCTTT.

The genes are TRBV7-9 and TRBJ2-1; the D gene is possibly TRBD2 (6 bases). V dropped 1 base and J dropped 6 bases, with 10 bases sitting between them. Germline V gene lookup returns CDR1 SEHNR and CDR2 FQNEAQ (reference sequence). The CDR3 consists of 14 residues. DNA of the CDR3: TGTGCCAGCAGCTTAGGGGGTAGCGGCAATGAGCAGTTCTTC. As protein: CASSLGGSGNEQFF.

The V call is TRBV4-1, the J call TRBJ2-7; D gene unclear. The CDR3 spans 15 residues. Trimming pared 0 bases from V and 2 bases from J, leaving 11 bases between. Germline-derived CDR1 and CDR2 are MGHRA and YSYEKL. The CDR3 DNA sequence: TGCGCCAGCAGCCAAGATCGTCAGGTTCCCTACGAGCAGTACTTC. The encoded protein is CASSQDRQVPYEQYF.

The chain couples TRBV6-1 to TRBJ2-2; possibly TRBD2 for D (5 bases). This CDR3 comprises 13 residues. Germline V gene sequence: CDR1 MNHNS, CDR2 SASEGT. V was pared by 2 bases and J by 6 bases, with 7 bases between. This CDR3 is CASSESGAGELFF. The CDR3 bases are TGTGCCAGCAGTGAATCCGGGGCCGGGGAGCTGTTTTTT.

The CDR3 sequence: CASSTTSGGAETQYF. CDR3 coding DNA: TGTGCCAGCAGCACAACTTCAGGGGGCGCGGAGACCCAGTACTTC. The rearrangement uses TRBV11-2 and TRBJ2-5; TRBD1 matches 8 bases. There are 15 residues in the CDR3. The germline V gene encodes CDR1 SGHAT and CDR2 FQNNGV. Trimming at V came to 5 bases and at J to 5 bases, leaving 10 bases not matched to a gene.

The chain links TRBV29-1 to TRBJ1-1; the match to TRBD1 covers 10 bases. Germline lookup yields CDR1 SQVTM and CDR2 ANQGSEA. The ends lost 6 bases at V and 7 bases at J; junction bases unmatched: 11. The CDR3 extends over 14 amino acids. The CDR3 reads CSVRQGAEGDEAFF. The CDR3, as DNA: TGCAGCGTCCGACAGGGGGCGGAAGGGGATGAAGCTTTCTTT.